This TCR beta chain was recovered during a study of early stage breast cancer tumors. About the research overall: Invasive lobular carcinomas made up about 30% of the 12 ER+/PR+/HER2- tumors. Study-level findings and limits: Tumors had about 2.6-fold higher T cell density than normal breast.

The V end was cut by 7 bases, the J end by 0 bases, with 11 bases between. Germline CDR1 SGHRS, CDR2 YFSETQ. This CDR3 spans 14 amino acids. Here immunoSEQ multiplex PCR was the method, and the copy in TCRdb shows in-frame clones only, minus some. The table shows 7,000 to 9,500 clones, with approximately 75% occurring only once. As for this clone: Its target is unknown.

This chain links TRBV5-1 with TRBJ2-4; D call uncertain. The receptor's source is a person aged 55 to 69 with breast cancer. The specimen was normal breast tissue next to the tumor. The CDR3 reads CASSTQSAKNIQYF. Written as DNA, the CDR3 is TGCGCCAGCTCCACGCAGTCAGCCAAAAACATTCAGTACTTC.